This entry lists 11 T cell receptor beta chains sequenced from one sample in a study of T cells after posttransplantation cyclophosphamide. Clones were sequenced by immunoSEQ multiplex PCR, and TCRdb holds only the in-frame ones, with some missing. The record shows about 12,000 clones for this sample, with no singletons present. The sequencing input was PBMCs. These receptors were obtained from a middle-aged woman in good health, CMV-negative, and a related stem cell transplant donor.

This clone was seen many times. The chain carries TRBV19 and TRBJ2-3; possibly TRBD1 for D (5 bases). Germline V CDR1 and CDR2: LNHDA, SQIVND (reference sequence). The CDR3 is 14 residues long. Trimming cost V 5 bases and J 8 bases, with 17 bases left between them. The CDR3 spells CASSAQSQGTTQYF. In DNA form, the CDR3 reads TGTGCCAGTAGTGCACAAAGCCAGGGAACTACGCAGTATTTT.

The sample holds many counts of this clone. The J gene is TRBJ1-4, the V gene TRBV2; the match to TRBD1 covers 8 bases. Germline CDR1 is SNHLY and CDR2 is FYNNEI. The V gene end was trimmed by 7 bases and the J gene end by 3 bases; junction bases not matched to a gene: 7. This CDR3 is 15 amino acids long. CDR3 loop: CASKSTGGPNEKLFF. Here the CDR3 DNA reads TGTGCCAGCAAGTCTACAGGGGGGCCTAATGAAAAACTGTTTTTT.

This clone has a count of ten or more. CDR3 nucleotides: TGTGCCAGCGCGACGGGGCAGGGGGTCGTTCATGAGCAGTTCTTC. It yields the protein CASATGQGVVHEQFF. The chain recombines TRBV28 with TRBJ2-1, with 7 bases lining up with TRBD1. With V trimmed by 8 bases and J by 8 bases, 15 bases remained unmatched. CDR3 size: 15 residues. CDR1 MDHEN and CDR2 SYDVKM come from the germline V gene.

This clone was observed at least ten times. The chain joins TRBV5-6 to TRBJ2-7, with D uncertain. CDR1 SGHDT and CDR2 YYEEEE come from the germline V gene. The V end was cut by 4 bases, the J end by 3 bases, with 17 bases between. The CDR3 totals 15 residues. The CDR3, as DNA: TGTGCCAGCAGCCTGCTTAGCAGTCGCCACTACGAGCAGTACTTC. Amino acid sequence: CASSLLSSRHYEQYF.

This clone was found many times. CDR3 bases: TGCAGCGGGGGGCGAGGAGGGTCCTATGGCTACACCTTC. It specifies CSGGRGGSYGYTF. The J gene is TRBJ1-2, the V gene TRBV29-1; D may be TRBD1 (6 bases). This CDR3 region has 13 residues. CDR1 and CDR2 from the germline V gene are SQVTM and ANQGSEA. Between the trimmed V and J ends, which lost 7 bases and 4 bases, there was a span of 16 bases. Based on the CDR3 plus reference TRBV29-1 and TRBJ1-2, the full variable domain is SAVISQKPSRDICQRGTSLTIQCQVDSQVTMMFWYRQQPGQSLTLIATANQGSEATYESGFVIDKFPISRPNLTFSTLTVSNMSPEDSSIYLCSGGRGGSYGYTFGSGTRLTVV.

This clone was picked up many times. The chain employs TRBV15 and TRBJ2-7; 7 bases line up with TRBD2. This CDR3 comprises 15 residues. Germline CDR1 reads LNHNV; CDR2 reads YYDKDF (reference sequence). V trimming: 0 bases; J trimming: 3 bases; junction bases outside the gene matches: 5. The CDR3 region is CATSRELGTNYEQYF. In DNA, the CDR3 is TGTGCCACCAGCAGAGAATTGGGGACTAACTACGAGCAGTACTTC.

This clone was detected many times. The rearrangement links TRBV23-1 to TRBJ2-7; TRBD1 agrees at 7 bases. TRBV23-1 is labeled an ORF, and its function is uncertain. This CDR3 contains 14 residues. V shed 3 bases and J 4 bases; nucleotides not matched to a gene: 6. The CDR3 protein is CASSHPTGKYEQYF. The CDR3 DNA follows: TGCGCCAGCAGTCACCCGACAGGGAAGTACGAGCAGTACTTC.

This clone was counted ten times or more. V and J are TRBV12-3 or TRBV12-4 and TRBJ1-1; perhaps TRBD1 as D (6 bases). With 3 bases removed from V and 1 base from J, the gap between germline ends came to 9 bases. The length of the CDR3 is 14 residues. CDR3 DNA sequence: TGTGCCAGCAGTTTTCAGGGGAGGAACACTGAAGCTTTCTTT. As protein: CASSFQGRNTEAFF.

This clone was picked up many times. Here the CDR3 DNA reads TGTGCCAGCAGGGGGACTAGCGGGGACTACGAGCAGTACTTC. Encoded protein: CASRGTSGDYEQYF. This chain uses TRBV2 with TRBJ2-7, with TRBD2 matching over 13 bases. Unmatched junction bases numbered 2, after V lost 6 bases and J lost 3 bases. The CDR3 runs 14 residues. CDR1 SNHLY and CDR2 FYNNEI come from the germline V gene.

This clone was recorded at least ten times. This chain joins TRBV19 and TRBJ1-4, with D possibly TRBD1 on 5 matching bases. The V end lost 7 bases, the J end lost 6 bases, and 18 bases lay between the germline ends. The CDR3 spans 15 residues. Germline V gene lookup returns CDR1 LNHDA and CDR2 SQIVND (reference sequence). Here the CDR3 reads CASNRPGSGDEKLFF. The CDR3 bases are TGTGCCAGTAACCGACCAGGGTCTGGGGATGAAAAACTGTTTTTT.

The rearrangement joins TRBV27 to TRBJ2-5; 9 bases are shared with TRBD1. Unmatched junction bases numbered 1, after V lost 1 base and J lost 4 bases. Germline-derived CDR1 and CDR2 are MNHEY and SMNVEV (reference sequence). The CDR3 totals 14 residues. The CDR3 DNA sequence: TGTGCCAGCAGTTTATACAGGGGGCTAGAGACCCAGTACTTC. Translating gives CASSLYRGLETQYF.